This T cell receptor beta chain came from a study of shared clonotypes between healthy human individuals. Clones were sequenced by immunoSEQ multiplex PCR, and TCRdb holds only the in-frame ones, with some missing. The sample includes 2.5 million or so clones, about 92% of them seen just once. As for this clone: Mismatch with germline at one junction end may stem from a read error.

Germline assignment: CDR1 SGHTA and CDR2 FQGNSA. The CDR3 runs to 13 residues. The sample comprised naive CD4+ T cells sorted from blood. The subset here: CD45RA+ positively selected. V gene TRBV7-2 combines with J gene TRBJ2-2; a weak D match, TRBD1 (5 bases). This sequence originates from a man between 18 and 35 years old in good health. CDR3 nucleotides: TGTGCCAGCCGCTTGGGGCGTACCGGGGAGCTGTTTTTT. It is translated as CASRLGRTGELFF.